This record looks at one T cell receptor (beta chain) sequence and its context. This clonotype was counted at least ten times. This clone's antigen is unknown. Per-nucleotide qualities are absent, and no much larger clonotype sits a single base away. Ends trimmed: V by 8 bases, J by 7 bases; bases unmatched to a gene: 13. From the cysteine up to the phenylalanine, the CDR3 has a length of 15 residues. Only the CDR3 DNA is retained, 45 bases long and in frame from the first base. CDR1 and CDR2 are read off the germline V gene (reference sequence) as LNHDA and SQIVND. Library method: multiplex PCR. Reads for this sample came from an Illumina HiSeq 4000. To build TCR beta libraries, CDR3 regions were amplified by Arm-PCR using iRepertoire HTBI primers. Before sequencing, the PCR products went through gel purification. The paper's data handling went like this. A total of some 60 TRBV and more than twelve TRBJ segments were identified across samples and were used for gene usage analysis of CDR3 amino acid clonotypes. COPE and FqMerger were used to merge filtered high-quality paired reads into contigs. Contigs were aligned with BLAST to IMGT TRBV, TRBD and TRBJ reference genes, and CDR3 was defined per IMGT. Any clonotype with a frequency above 0.1% was counted as a highly expanded clone. Shannon entropy served as the measure of repertoire diversity, while the Gini coefficient captured V-J evenness. Public clonotypes were defined as clonotypes shared by more than one individual. TCRdb ran its own pipeline on the public reads, namely fastp trimming at Q25 and MiXCR clone calling, and kept in-frame beta chains. A single entry per CDR3 protein holds the most common genes and DNA from its merged rows. TCRdb, not the original authors, processed these V and J calls. Across this sample there are about 210,000 distinct CDR3 sequences, with roughly 18% seen only once. The ten largest clones represent 12% of the sample.

The data were obtained in a study of regulatory T cells in long-lasting Graves disease (dated by TCRdb to the early 2020s). Some background on the complete study: Antithyroid drugs had been taken for less than 3 months by newly diagnosed Graves' disease patients. This study used TCR sequencing and RNA sequencing of peripheral blood to compare persistent Graves' disease patients against newly diagnosed Graves' disease patients. The study took place in China and was registered as a clinical trial. A total of about 33 samples underwent TCR sequencing, from roughly 13 patients with persistent Graves' disease and approximately 20 patients with newly diagnosed Graves' disease. What the study reported, not specific to this receptor: A larger number of public clonotypes was shared among persistent patients (around 3,000) than among newly diagnosed patients (around 870). Lower TCR Shannon entropy and fewer highly expanded clones were observed in persistent Graves' disease patients than in newly diagnosed patients, which suggested clonal expansion. The authors acknowledged the small sample size as a limitation that may reduce accuracy. The study examined only peripheral blood because the primary lesion, thyroid tissue, could not be accessed. Persistent disease showed preferential use of TRBV28, TRBJ1-2 and TRBJ2-5, whereas newly diagnosed disease favored TRBV20-1 and TRBJ2-1. Sequencing and analysis were limited to the TCR beta chain.

This sample's time point label indicates: newly diagnosed GD, antithyroid drugs for less than 3 months. RNA was extracted from PBMCs in TRIzol for both TCR sequencing and RNA sequencing. The diagnosis of Graves' disease was made according to American Thyroid Association guidelines. The patients came from an endocrinology department in Xi'an, China. Each patient gave approximately 10 milliliters of peripheral blood, collected in an EDTA anticoagulant tube. Ficoll Paque Plus density gradient separation was used to isolate PBMCs, and no further T cell sorting was done. An Agilent 2100 Bioanalyzer and agarose gel were used to check RNA quality, while a NanoDrop 2000 measured RNA concentration. This same sample was also part of a study on T cells in Graves' hyperthyroidism and ophthalmopathy. That second publication adds: Graves' hyperthyroidism was defined as stable when no progression to ophthalmopathy occurred over 18 months of follow-up. Hyperthyroidism patients were newly diagnosed, with disease duration under 2 months, and aged 18 to 65 years. Exclusion was applied to patients with uncontrolled infections, other autoimmune diseases, pregnancy or lactation. Diagnoses were established on the basis of clinical symptoms, serum thyroxine and TRAb, thyroid ultrasound, and orbital computed tomography. A first-round RT-PCR of the TCR CDR3 used the HTBI primer set with the Qiagen OneStep RT-PCR kit. Most expanded thyroid clonotypes (frequency above 0.001) were also detected in blood, suggesting blood repertoires may reflect thyroid immune responses. A model built on a 13 V-J signature distinguished ophthalmopathy from stable hyperthyroidism, reaching 85% to 90% sensitivity and about 81% specificity in cross-validation and 80%/75% in testing. In validation, progression to ophthalmopathy was predicted by the model with about 70% sensitivity and around 75% specificity, a median of about 6 months before onset. To identify TCR V-J signatures that set the groups apart, the researchers used a discovery cohort of about a hundred patients, made up of approximately 43 with Graves' ophthalmopathy and some 56 with stable Graves' hyperthyroidism. Prospective prediction of ophthalmopathy was tested in an independent validation cohort consisting of some 18 hyperthyroidism patients and over 15 patients who later progressed to ophthalmopathy. The 95 to 100 discovery patients were divided at random into training and test sets in a 7:3 ratio. In more than 5 Graves' hyperthyroidism patients, the study also compared T-cell repertoires from thyroid tissue with T-cell repertoires from blood. After blood sampling, hyperthyroidism patients were treated with methimazole at a starting dose of 30 mg daily, and ophthalmopathy patients were treated with high-dose intravenous methylprednisolone. Libraries were constructed in a second round of multiplex PCR, after which size selection and purification were performed. Sequencing of the libraries was done on an Illumina HiSeq2000 using paired-end 100 bp reads. SOAPnuke was used to process the raw data, with reads discarded if the reads contained adapters or uncalled bases, had a mean Phred below 15, or lacked an exact constant-primer or identifier match. COPE v1.2.5 was used to merge the high-quality paired reads, and each unique nucleotide sequence was defined as a clonotype. Clonotypes were aligned to IMGT TRBV, TRBD and TRBJ reference segments using MiTCR v1.1. The analysis was restricted to V-J combinations with a frequency above 0.0001, which together covered 99% to 99.2% of the repertoires. A TCS score was defined as the ratio between F50 (clonal expansion) and ExV (chaos), using BLOSUM62-based TCRdist between CDR3 peptides within each V-J. Welch's t-statistics and random forest reduced just over 500 V-J features to 13, which were used in a naive Bayes classifier (R e1071). Sample size was not statistically predetermined, and blinding of investigators to group allocation was not performed. According to the paper, TCR Vbeta CDR3 sequencing was carried out on approximately 140 peripheral blood samples, which came from 40 to 45 ophthalmopathy, under 85 hyperthyroidism and approximately 17 progressor patients.

This chain is built from TRBV19 and TRBJ1-5; 8 bases in the middle match TRBD1. The source of this sequence is a woman aged 30 to 39 with Graves disease. Donor details come from another sample of the same person, matched by shared clones. The specimen comprised peripheral blood mononuclear cells (PBMCs), sampled at new diagnosis, from a patient treated with antithyroid drugs. The encoded CDR3 is CASSSDREDKQPQHF. The DNA sequence is given as TGTGCCAGTTCCTCGGACAGGGAGGACAAACAGCCCCAGCATTTT.